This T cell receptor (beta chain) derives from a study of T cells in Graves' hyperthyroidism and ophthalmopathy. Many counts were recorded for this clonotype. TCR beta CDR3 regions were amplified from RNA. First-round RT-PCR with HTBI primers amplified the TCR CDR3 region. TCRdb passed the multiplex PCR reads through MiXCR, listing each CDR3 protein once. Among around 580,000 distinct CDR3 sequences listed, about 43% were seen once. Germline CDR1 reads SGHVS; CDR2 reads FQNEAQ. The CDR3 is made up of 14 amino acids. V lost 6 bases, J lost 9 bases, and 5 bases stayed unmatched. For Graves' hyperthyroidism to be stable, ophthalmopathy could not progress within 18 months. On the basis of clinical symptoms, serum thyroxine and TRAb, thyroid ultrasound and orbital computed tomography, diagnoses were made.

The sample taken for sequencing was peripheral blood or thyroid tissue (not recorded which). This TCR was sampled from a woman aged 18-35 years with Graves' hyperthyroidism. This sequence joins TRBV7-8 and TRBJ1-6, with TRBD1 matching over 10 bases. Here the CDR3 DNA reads TGTGCCAGCAGACCCGGGACAGGGGTTTCACCCCTCCACTTT. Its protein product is CASRPGTGVSPLHF.